The 3 T cell receptor beta chains below were found in one sample sequenced in a study of cytomegalovirus exposure and HLA in healthy donors. The PCR ran on 60 Vbeta and 13 Jbeta primers. Data came from immunoSEQ multiplex PCR; TCRdb stores just in-frame clones and leaves some out. The sample includes approximately 160,000 clones, around 75% seen only once; the top ten take about 4.5%. Material: PBMCs. The receptors were gathered from a man aged 18 to 30 in good health and CMV-seropositive.

The CDR3 protein is CASSHAGTEAFF. The CDR3 bases are TGCGCCAGCAGCCACGCAGGGACTGAAGCTTTCTTT. The chain links TRBV5-1 to TRBJ1-1; the D gene is possibly TRBD1 (5 bases). The CDR3 length is 12 residues. The V gene lost 4 bases and the J gene lost 5 bases, with 9 bases spanning the gap. Germline values: CDR1 SGHRS, CDR2 YFSETQ.

This chain links TRBV19 with TRBJ1-2, with a tentative D call TRBD1 (5 bases). Deletions cut 3 bases from V and 6 bases from J, with 14 bases between. The germline gives CDR1 LNHDA, CDR2 SQIVND (reference sequence). There are 14 residues in the CDR3. The CDR3 here is CASSMMGRSNGYTF. CDR3 coding DNA: TGTGCCAGTAGTATGATGGGGCGATCAAATGGCTACACCTTC.

This clone turned up a few times. This rearrangement joins TRBV5-6 to TRBJ1-1, with D unclear. In germline, CDR1 is SGHDT, CDR2 YYEEEE. The CDR3 contains 14 residues. Trimming removed 1 base at V and 7 bases at J, with 14 bases between. The DNA for the CDR3 is TGTGCCAGCAGCTTGTCGCTACAGAGTAATGAAGCTTTCTTT. This translates into CASSLSLQSNEAFF.